The 10 T cell receptor beta chains presented below share a single source sample, sequenced in a study of sequential checkpoint blockade in melanoma. Documented treatment: randomized to nivolumab then ipilimumab (arm A) or the reverse (arm B). Libraries were prepared by immunoSEQ multiplex PCR; TCRdb keeps only in-frame clonotypes and omits some of them. Altogether more than 2,000 clones are present, 23% being singletons, with the ten largest covering roughly 14%. The material was tumor tissue (inferred from file names), obtained from a patient given nivolumab and ipilimumab in sequence. These receptors came from a human donor with melanoma.

The table lists this clone with a few counts. The rearrangement joins TRBV6-8 to TRBJ2-3; D is unclear. V lost 5 bases, J lost 7 bases, and 10 bases lay in between. Germline lookup yields CDR1 MNHGY and CDR2 SAAAGT. This CDR3 contains 12 residues. In DNA, the CDR3 is TGTGCCAGCAGTGATGGAGCCAATACGCAGTATTTT. It encodes CASSDGANTQYF.

The genes are TRBV29-1 and TRBJ2-7; 9 bases agree with TRBD2. The V and J ends lost 4 bases and 5 bases, in that order; junction bases with no gene match: 12. The CDR3 extends over 15 amino acids. Germline V lookup: CDR1 SQVTM, CDR2 ANQGSEA. CDR3 nucleotides: TGCAGCGTTGGCCAGGGAACGGGACTAGCTCACGAGCAGTACTTC. Translated, it gives CSVGQGTGLAHEQYF.

This clone was seen a handful of times. V and J are TRBV9 and TRBJ2-2; no reliable D call. The CDR3 length is 13 residues. V was clipped by 0 bases and J by 6 bases, with 6 bases between them. Germline values: CDR1 SGDLS, CDR2 YYNGEE. The CDR3 protein is CASSVALSGELFF. The CDR3 bases are TGTGCCAGCAGCGTAGCTTTATCCGGGGAGCTGTTTTTT.

This rearrangement joins TRBV29-1 to TRBJ1-2; 10 positions agree with TRBD1. V shed 1 base and J 2 bases; nucleotides not matched to a gene: 1. This CDR3 region has 14 residues. Germline CDR1 SQVTM, CDR2 ANQGSEA. The CDR3 loop reads CSVEGGQGNYGYTF. CDR3 DNA: TGCAGCGTTGAAGGGGGACAGGGGAACTATGGCTACACCTTC.

This clone has only a few counts. The chain combines TRBV25-1 with TRBJ2-7; 7 bases agree with TRBD2. The germline gives CDR1 MGHDK, CDR2 SYGVNS. The CDR3 runs 16 residues. After removal of 3 bases from V and 2 bases from J, the junction contained 10 bases not matched to a gene. The CDR3 loop is CASSDSVAGGPYEQYF. The CDR3, as DNA: TGTGCCAGCAGTGACTCGGTAGCGGGCGGCCCCTACGAGCAGTACTTC.

The chain recombines TRBV19 with TRBJ2-1; D call uncertain. CDR1 and CDR2 from the germline V gene are LNHDA and SQIVND (reference sequence). The V gene lost 3 bases and the J gene lost 0 bases, with 9 bases spanning the gap. This CDR3 is 15 amino acids long. The CDR3 DNA reads as TGTGCCAGTAGTATTCCATCGAGCTCCTACAATGAGCAGTTCTTC. Encoded protein: CASSIPSSSYNEQFF.

The gene calls are TRBV25-1 and TRBJ2-7, with 9 bases that match TRBD1. The CDR3 has 15 amino acids. The V gene's germline CDR1 is MGHDK and CDR2 SYGVNS. Unmatched junction bases numbered 9, after V lost 4 bases and J lost 5 bases. CDR3 loop: CASSGRNRGQDEQYF. CDR3 DNA: TGTGCCAGCAGTGGTAGAAACAGGGGGCAGGACGAGCAGTACTTC.

This clone has just a few counts. The V and J genes are TRBV6-8 and TRBJ2-2, with D possibly being TRBD2 (5 bases). Germline values: CDR1 MNHGY, CDR2 SAAAGT. The ends were cut back, 5 bases at V and 12 bases at J, with 16 bases in the middle. There are 13 residues in the CDR3. CDR3 protein: CASSPGMGSQLFF. The CDR3, as DNA: TGTGCCAGCAGTCCGGGAATGGGGTCCCAGCTGTTTTTT.

The chain carries TRBV19 and TRBJ1-5; 8 bases are shared with TRBD1. CDR1 and CDR2 (germline): LNHDA, SQIVND (reference sequence). The CDR3 spans 16 residues. Trimming at V came to 10 bases and at J to 6 bases, leaving 17 bases not matched to a gene. This CDR3 is CATTIGQGRVSQPQHF. The CDR3 DNA reads as TGTGCCACCACAATAGGACAGGGACGTGTTAGTCAGCCCCAGCATTTT.

This clone was counted between two and nine times. The gene calls are TRBV6-8 and TRBJ2-7, with TRBD1 identical over 11 bases. V lost 6 bases to trimming and J lost 7 bases; unmatched junction nucleotides: 5. Germline CDR1 reads MNHGY; CDR2 reads SAAAGT. This CDR3 spans 13 amino acids. CDR3 protein: CASSRTGGEEQYF. The CDR3 DNA follows: TGTGCCAGCAGCAGGACAGGGGGCGAGGAGCAGTACTTC.